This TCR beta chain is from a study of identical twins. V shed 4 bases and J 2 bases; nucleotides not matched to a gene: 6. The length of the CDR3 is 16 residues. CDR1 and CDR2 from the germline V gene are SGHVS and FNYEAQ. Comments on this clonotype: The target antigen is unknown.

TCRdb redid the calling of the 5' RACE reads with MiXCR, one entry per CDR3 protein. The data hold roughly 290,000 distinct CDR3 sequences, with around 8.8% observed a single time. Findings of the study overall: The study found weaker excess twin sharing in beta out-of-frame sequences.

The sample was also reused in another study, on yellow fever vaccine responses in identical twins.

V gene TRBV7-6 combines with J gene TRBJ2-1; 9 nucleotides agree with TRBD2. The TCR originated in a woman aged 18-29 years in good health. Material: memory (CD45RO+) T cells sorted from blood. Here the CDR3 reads CASSSLSGSAYNEQFF. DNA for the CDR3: TGTGCCAGCAGCTCCCTTAGCGGGAGTGCCTACAATGAGCAGTTCTTC.